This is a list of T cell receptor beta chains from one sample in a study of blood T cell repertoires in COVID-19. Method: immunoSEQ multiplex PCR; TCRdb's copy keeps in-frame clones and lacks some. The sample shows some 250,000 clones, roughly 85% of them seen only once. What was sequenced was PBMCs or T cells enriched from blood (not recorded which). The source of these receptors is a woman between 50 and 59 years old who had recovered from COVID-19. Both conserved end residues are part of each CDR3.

CDR3aa: CASSPSGVGYTF
len: 12
v_gene: TRBV3-1/TRBV3-2

CDR3aa: CASSLGVPRRSSGNTIYF
len: 18
v_gene: TRBV5-8

CDR3aa: CASSLNRFNEQYF
len: 13
v_gene: TRBV5-6

CDR3aa: CASSPGQAQETQYF
len: 14
v_gene: TRBV5-1

CDR3aa: CASSYRGYAYGYTF
len: 14
v_gene: TRBV27

CDR3aa: CASSSFDLKGLRYEQYF
len: 17
v_gene: TRBV28

CDR3aa: CASSIRGQFQETQYF
len: 15
v_gene: TRBV19

CDR3aa: CASSPDRGNQPQHF
len: 14
v_gene: TRBV5-4

CDR3aa: CASSYYGGRVNEQFF
len: 15
v_gene: TRBV6-5

CDR3aa: CASSPDDGGGYTF
len: 13
v_gene: TRBV18

CDR3aa: CASSLAAGLPTSEQYF
len: 16
v_gene: TRBV5-1

CDR3aa: CASSLRGTSTDTQYF
len: 15
v_gene: TRBV4-1

CDR3aa: CATSRTDSNQPQHF
len: 14
v_gene: TRBV15

CDR3aa: CAWNEGGYSNQPQHF
len: 15
v_gene: TRBV30

CDR3aa: CSAGFGGSLNF
len: 11
v_gene: TRBV20-1

CDR3aa: CASSPGQGEYEQYF
len: 14
v_gene: TRBV7-9

CDR3aa: CASRQWTEAFF
len: 11
v_gene: TRBV2

CDR3aa: CASRPTGGYEPQHF
len: 14
v_gene: TRBV19

CDR3aa: CASSDGTENYGYTF
len: 14
v_gene: TRBV6-4

CDR3aa: CASRHLRGNYNSPLHF
len: 16
v_gene: TRBV28

CDR3aa: CASSKQGTIYF
len: 11
v_gene: TRBV21-1

CDR3aa: CASSLAPGGNYGYTF
len: 15
v_gene: TRBV5-1

CDR3aa: CAIKPDRLFKLHF
len: 13
v_gene: TRBV2

CDR3aa: CASRVDRVGTEAFF
len: 14
v_gene: TRBV6-5

CDR3aa: CASSVGSSGYNEQFF
len: 15
v_gene: TRBV9

CDR3aa: CASSQDLAGGPGDTQYF
len: 17
v_gene: TRBV3-1/TRBV3-2

CDR3aa: CASSSWEGGYYGYTF
len: 15
v_gene: TRBV5-4

CDR3aa: CASSSTGQNTGELFF
len: 15
v_gene: TRBV7-2

CDR3aa: CASSISSGGYNEQFF
len: 15
v_gene: TRBV5-1

CDR3aa: CASSWDRNTGELFF
len: 14
v_gene: TRBV5-6

CDR3aa: CASSNSIADYEQYF
len: 14
v_gene: TRBV7-9

CDR3aa: CASSSDRGGGYTF
len: 13
v_gene: TRBV7-2

CDR3aa: CASSLRRTAEQYF
len: 13
v_gene: TRBV7-2

CDR3aa: CASSESISGNTEAFF
len: 15
v_gene: TRBV2

CDR3aa: CASSLGAGLSGNTIYF
len: 16
v_gene: TRBV7-8

CDR3aa: CASSQDREGSYNEQFF
len: 16
v_gene: TRBV4-1

CDR3aa: CATTDRQTQYF
len: 11
v_gene: TRBV10-3

CDR3aa: CASSLVAGEGYEQYF
len: 15
v_gene: TRBV7-8

CDR3aa: CATGPDRENGYTF
len: 13
v_gene: TRBV10-1